This T cell receptor (beta chain) was sequenced in a study of T cell responses to AZD1222 COVID-19 vaccine. The method was immunoSEQ multiplex PCR; TCRdb's version includes in-frame clones alone and lacks a portion of them. Here the sample spans some 150,000 clones, around 85% being singletons. Details on this clone: Its target is not known.

Study-wide points: The study sampled repertoires only after the peak T cell response. The donor cohort was predominantly white British with a female majority, and clonal diversity may have been underestimated. Spike-specific TCR breadth and depth rose after two AZD1222 doses.

This CDR3 comprises 16 residues. The V and J ends lost 2 bases and 0 bases, in that order; junction bases with no gene match: 5. In germline, CDR1 is SGHRS, CDR2 YFSETQ. The V gene is TRBV5-1, the J gene TRBJ1-3; 7 positions agree with TRBD1. The sample consisted of peripheral blood, taken after recovery from COVID-19. The receptor was isolated from an adult who had recovered from COVID-19. For the CDR3, the DNA is TGCGCCAGCAGCTTCAGACAGGGAAGCTCTGGAAACACCATATATTTT. Its protein is CASSFRQGSSGNTIYF.